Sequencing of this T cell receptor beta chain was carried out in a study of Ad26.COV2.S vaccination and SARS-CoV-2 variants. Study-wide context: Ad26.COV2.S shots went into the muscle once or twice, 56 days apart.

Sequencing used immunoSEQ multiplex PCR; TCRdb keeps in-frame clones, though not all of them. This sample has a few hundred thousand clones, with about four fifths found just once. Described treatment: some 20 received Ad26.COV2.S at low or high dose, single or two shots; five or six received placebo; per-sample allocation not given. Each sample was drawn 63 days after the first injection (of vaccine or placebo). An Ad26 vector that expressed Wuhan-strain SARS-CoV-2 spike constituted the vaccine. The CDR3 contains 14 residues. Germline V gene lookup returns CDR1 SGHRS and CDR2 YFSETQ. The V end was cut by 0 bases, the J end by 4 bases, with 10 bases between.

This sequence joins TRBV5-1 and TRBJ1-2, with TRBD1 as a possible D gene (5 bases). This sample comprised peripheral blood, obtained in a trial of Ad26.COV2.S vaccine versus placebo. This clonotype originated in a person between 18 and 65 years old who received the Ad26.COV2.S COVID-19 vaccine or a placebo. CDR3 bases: TGCGCCAGCAGCTTGGGCAGGGAGGCCTATGGCTACACCTTC. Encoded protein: CASSLGREAYGYTF.